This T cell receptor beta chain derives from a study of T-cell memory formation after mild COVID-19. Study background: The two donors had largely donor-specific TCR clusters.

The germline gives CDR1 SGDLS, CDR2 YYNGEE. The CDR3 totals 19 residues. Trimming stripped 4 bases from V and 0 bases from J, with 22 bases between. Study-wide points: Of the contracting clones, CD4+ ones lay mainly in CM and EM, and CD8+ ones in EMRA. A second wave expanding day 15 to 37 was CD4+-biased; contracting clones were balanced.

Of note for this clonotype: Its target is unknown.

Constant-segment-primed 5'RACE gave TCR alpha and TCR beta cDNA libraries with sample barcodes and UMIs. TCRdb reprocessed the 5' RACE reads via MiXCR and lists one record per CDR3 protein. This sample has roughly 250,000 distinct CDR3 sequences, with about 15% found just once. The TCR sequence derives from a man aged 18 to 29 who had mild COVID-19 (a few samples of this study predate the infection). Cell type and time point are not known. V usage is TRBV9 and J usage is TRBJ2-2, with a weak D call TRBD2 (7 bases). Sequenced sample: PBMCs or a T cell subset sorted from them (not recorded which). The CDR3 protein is CASSPRRAGAGANTGELFF. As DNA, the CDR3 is TGTGCCAGCAGCCCGAGAAGGGCGGGGGCAGGGGCGAACACCGGGGAGCTGTTTTTT.